This T cell receptor (beta chain) was identified during a study of blood T cell repertoires in COVID-19. Study context: T cells, B-cell-depleted T cells, or PBMCs provided the cDNA or gDNA that served as material.

Participants were placed into cohorts based on the clinical history they reported. Sequencing was performed with immunoSEQ multiplex PCR; in TCRdb, only in-frame clones are kept and a portion is missing. The table has around 200,000 clones, about 89% seen once. The sequence derives from a woman under 30 who had recovered from COVID-19. Sequencing used PBMCs or T cells enriched from blood (not recorded which).

CDR3 coding DNA: TGTGCCACCAGTAGTTCGGGAGGTTCGAGCGAGCAGTACTTC. It encodes CATSSSGGSSEQYF. This chain connects TRBV24-1 to TRBJ2-7, with 7 bases that match TRBD2. The length of the CDR3 is 14 residues. Germline trimming cut 6 bases from V and 6 bases from J; bases unmatched to any gene: 10. CDR1 is KGHDR and CDR2 is SFDVKD in the germline V gene.